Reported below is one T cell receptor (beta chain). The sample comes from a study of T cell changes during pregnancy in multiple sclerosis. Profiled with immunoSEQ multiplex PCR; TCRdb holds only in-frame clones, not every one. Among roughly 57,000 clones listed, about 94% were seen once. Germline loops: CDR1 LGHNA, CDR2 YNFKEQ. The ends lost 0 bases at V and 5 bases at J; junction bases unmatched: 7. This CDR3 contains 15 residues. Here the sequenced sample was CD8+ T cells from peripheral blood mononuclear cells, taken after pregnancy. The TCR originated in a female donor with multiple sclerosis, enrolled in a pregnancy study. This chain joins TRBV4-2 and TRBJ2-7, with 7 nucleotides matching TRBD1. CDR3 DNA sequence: TGTGCCAGCAGCCAAGATACAGGGGTTGTCAACGAGCAGTACTTC. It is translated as CASSQDTGVVNEQYF.